These T cell receptor beta chains were read from a single sample in a study of shared clonotypes between healthy human individuals. Only in-frame clones appear in the TCRdb table, and some are missing; sequencing was by immunoSEQ multiplex PCR. The profile covers roughly 2.1 million clones, with around 93% appearing a single time and over 1.5% taken by the ten largest. Sequencing was done on a sample of naive CD8+ T cells from PBMCs. Source of these receptors: a man between 18 and 29 years old in good health. Some clones in this sample may be carry-over from other donors' samples. The CDR3 runs from the conserved cysteine through the conserved F or W. The order of the fields is V gene, J gene, D gene, clone size, CDR3 length, CDR3 protein, CDR3 DNA. D genes are given only for firm matches. Clone size appears in some rows only: once, few, many, or a class for an expanded clone.

TRBV27,TRBJ2-7,-,-,14,CASSLSGRSYEQYF,TGTGCCAGCAGTTTATCGGGCAGGAGCTACGAGCAGTACTTC
TRBV27,TRBJ2-5,-,-,18,CASAKRGPRQIVQETQYF,TGTGCCAGCGCTAAAAGGGGCCCCCGACAAATAGTGCAAGAGACCCAGTACTTC
TRBV19,TRBJ1-1,-,-,14,CASSIGSPNTEAFF,TGTGCCAGTAGTATTGGCAGCCCGAACACTGAAGCTTTCTTT
TRBV7-9,TRBJ1-2,-,-,13,CASSPPSVYGYTF,TGTGCCAGCAGCCCTCCCTCCGTCTATGGCTACACCTTC
TRBV19,TRBJ2-7,TRBD1,-,14,CASSTHGQAYEQYF,TGTGCCAGTAGTACCCACGGACAGGCCTACGAGCAGTACTTC
TRBV7-2,TRBJ2-1,-,-,16,CASSLVGGLAGDEQFF,TGTGCCAGCAGCTTAGTGGGGGGGCTAGCCGGCGATGAGCAGTTCTTC
TRBV7-9,TRBJ2-1,TRBD2,-,18,CASSFDRKGGSTPNEQFF,TGTGCCAGCAGCTTTGATCGTAAAGGCGGGAGTACCCCCAATGAGCAGTTCTTC
TRBV4-1,TRBJ2-7,-,-,13,CASSQFRGIEQYF,TGCGCCAGCAGCCAATTTAGAGGGATTGAGCAGTACTTC
TRBV19,TRBJ1-1,-,-,14,CASSWGQGNTEAFF,TGTGCCAGTAGCTGGGGACAAGGGAACACTGAAGCTTTCTTT
TRBV10-3,TRBJ2-3,-,-,12,CAISEKYDTQYF,TGTGCCATCAGTGAGAAGTACGATACGCAGTATTTT
TRBV15,TRBJ1-2,TRBD1,-,16,CATSRDLETGKYGYTF,TGTGCCACCAGCAGAGATCTGGAGACAGGGAAGTATGGCTACACCTTC
TRBV9,TRBJ2-1,-,-,15,CASSVEVGLYNEQFF,TGTGCCAGCAGCGTAGAGGTAGGGTTGTACAATGAGCAGTTCTTC
TRBV7-9,TRBJ2-3,TRBD1,-,17,CASSSPTGEPSTDTQYF,TGTGCCAGCAGCTCTCCCACAGGGGAGCCAAGCACAGATACGCAGTATTTT
TRBV29-1,TRBJ1-4,-,-,12,CSVEQRAGKLFF,TGCAGCGTTGAACAACGGGCCGGAAAACTGTTTTTT
TRBV28,TRBJ1-1,-,-,14,CASSLGPGFTEAFF,TGTGCCAGCAGCTTGGGGCCAGGGTTCACTGAAGCTTTCTTT
TRBV28,TRBJ1-2,-,-,14,CASRPTGRSGGYTF,TGTGCCAGCAGGCCTACAGGGAGAAGCGGCGGCTACACCTTC
TRBV30,TRBJ1-1,-,few,15,CAWIDSRQPNTEAFF,TGTGCCTGGATCGACTCAAGACAGCCTAACACTGAAGCTTTCTTT
TRBV5-4,TRBJ2-3,-,-,12,CASSSNTDTQYF,TGTGCCAGCAGCTCCAACACAGATACGCAGTATTTT
TRBV30,TRBJ1-5,-,few,13,CAWTDRPNQPQHF,TGTGCCTGGACCGACAGACCCAATCAGCCCCAGCATTTT
TRBV6-1,TRBJ1-2,TRBD1,few,14,CATTQGLIFLGYTF,TGTGCCACGACACAGGGGTTAATCTTCTTGGGCTACACCTTC
TRBV28,TRBJ2-1,TRBD1,-,14,CASSLSGTEGEQFF,TGTGCCAGCAGTCTATCCGGGACAGAGGGTGAGCAGTTCTTC
TRBV5-1,TRBJ2-7,TRBD2,-,14,CASSLTRGVHEQYF,TGCGCCAGCAGCCTAACTCGGGGGGTCCACGAGCAGTACTTC
TRBV28,TRBJ1-5,-,-,16,CASSLLGVRSNQPQHF,TGTGCCAGCAGTTTATTGGGGGTCCGAAGCAATCAGCCCCAGCATTTT
TRBV7-9,TRBJ2-1,TRBD2,once,13,CASRASGNNEQFF,TGTGCCAGCAGGGCTAGCGGCAACAATGAGCAGTTCTTC
TRBV5-8,TRBJ1-2,-,few,10,CASSLGGYTF,TGTGCCAGCAGCTTAGGGGGCTACACCTTC
TRBV5-6,TRBJ2-7,TRBD2,-,17,CASSTTLGLAGVNEQYF,TGTGCCAGCAGCACAACATTGGGACTAGCGGGAGTCAACGAGCAGTACTTC
TRBV5-1,TRBJ2-2,-,-,16,CASRPPSVGSTGELFF,TGCGCCAGCCGTCCCCCCTCCGTGGGCAGCACCGGGGAGCTGTTTTTT
TRBV27,TRBJ1-1,-,-,14,CASSLLGDYTEAFF,TGTGCCAGCAGCCTACTCGGTGATTACACTGAAGCTTTCTTT
TRBV9,TRBJ1-6,-,-,14,CASNLGSYNSPLHF,TGTGCCAGCAACCTCGGGTCCTATAATTCACCCCTCCACTTT
TRBV15,TRBJ1-2,-,-,15,CATSRQPLEGGGYTF,TGTGCCACCAGCAGACAGCCTTTAGAGGGGGGTGGCTACACCTTC
TRBV18,TRBJ2-1,-,-,16,CASSPVGQGDLNEQFF,TGTGCCAGCTCACCAGTAGGCCAGGGAGACTTAAATGAGCAGTTCTTC
TRBV7-9,TRBJ2-7,TRBD2,-,14,CASSFSGRVDEQYF,TGTGCCAGCAGCTTCAGCGGGAGGGTCGACGAGCAGTACTTC
TRBV30,TRBJ1-2,-,-,15,CAWDPTGGPNGGYTF,TGTGCCTGGGACCCCACGGGCGGGCCCAACGGTGGCTACACCTTC
TRBV27,TRBJ2-7,TRBD2,-,15,CASSLSSGGRYEQYF,TGTGCCAGCAGTTTATCTAGCGGGGGACGTTACGAGCAGTACTTC
TRBV5-1,TRBJ2-7,-,-,13,CASSFASNYEQYF,TGCGCCAGCAGCTTCGCGTCCAACTACGAGCAGTACTTC
TRBV5-6,TRBJ2-7,TRBD1,-,15,CASSPRRTGYHEQYF,TGTGCCAGCAGCCCGCGCCGGACAGGGTACCACGAGCAGTACTTC
TRBV29-1,TRBJ2-1,TRBD1,-,14,CSALTGWSYNEQFF,TGCAGCGCCCTGACAGGGTGGTCCTACAATGAGCAGTTCTTC
TRBV5-4,TRBJ1-2,-,-,16,CASSLGVPGGLYGYTF,TGTGCCAGCAGCTTGGGCGTCCCTGGAGGGCTCTATGGCTACACCTTC
TRBV7-9,TRBJ2-5,-,-,11,CASSPLQTQYF,TGTGCCAGCAGCCCCCTCCAGACCCAGTACTTC
TRBV7-3,TRBJ1-3,-,-,15,CASSLTGGTGNTIYF,TGTGCCAGCAGCTTAACGGGGGGTACTGGAAACACCATATATTTT
TRBV10-3,TRBJ2-7,-,-,14,CAISEWQKTYEQYF,TGTGCCATCAGTGAGTGGCAGAAGACCTACGAGCAGTACTTC